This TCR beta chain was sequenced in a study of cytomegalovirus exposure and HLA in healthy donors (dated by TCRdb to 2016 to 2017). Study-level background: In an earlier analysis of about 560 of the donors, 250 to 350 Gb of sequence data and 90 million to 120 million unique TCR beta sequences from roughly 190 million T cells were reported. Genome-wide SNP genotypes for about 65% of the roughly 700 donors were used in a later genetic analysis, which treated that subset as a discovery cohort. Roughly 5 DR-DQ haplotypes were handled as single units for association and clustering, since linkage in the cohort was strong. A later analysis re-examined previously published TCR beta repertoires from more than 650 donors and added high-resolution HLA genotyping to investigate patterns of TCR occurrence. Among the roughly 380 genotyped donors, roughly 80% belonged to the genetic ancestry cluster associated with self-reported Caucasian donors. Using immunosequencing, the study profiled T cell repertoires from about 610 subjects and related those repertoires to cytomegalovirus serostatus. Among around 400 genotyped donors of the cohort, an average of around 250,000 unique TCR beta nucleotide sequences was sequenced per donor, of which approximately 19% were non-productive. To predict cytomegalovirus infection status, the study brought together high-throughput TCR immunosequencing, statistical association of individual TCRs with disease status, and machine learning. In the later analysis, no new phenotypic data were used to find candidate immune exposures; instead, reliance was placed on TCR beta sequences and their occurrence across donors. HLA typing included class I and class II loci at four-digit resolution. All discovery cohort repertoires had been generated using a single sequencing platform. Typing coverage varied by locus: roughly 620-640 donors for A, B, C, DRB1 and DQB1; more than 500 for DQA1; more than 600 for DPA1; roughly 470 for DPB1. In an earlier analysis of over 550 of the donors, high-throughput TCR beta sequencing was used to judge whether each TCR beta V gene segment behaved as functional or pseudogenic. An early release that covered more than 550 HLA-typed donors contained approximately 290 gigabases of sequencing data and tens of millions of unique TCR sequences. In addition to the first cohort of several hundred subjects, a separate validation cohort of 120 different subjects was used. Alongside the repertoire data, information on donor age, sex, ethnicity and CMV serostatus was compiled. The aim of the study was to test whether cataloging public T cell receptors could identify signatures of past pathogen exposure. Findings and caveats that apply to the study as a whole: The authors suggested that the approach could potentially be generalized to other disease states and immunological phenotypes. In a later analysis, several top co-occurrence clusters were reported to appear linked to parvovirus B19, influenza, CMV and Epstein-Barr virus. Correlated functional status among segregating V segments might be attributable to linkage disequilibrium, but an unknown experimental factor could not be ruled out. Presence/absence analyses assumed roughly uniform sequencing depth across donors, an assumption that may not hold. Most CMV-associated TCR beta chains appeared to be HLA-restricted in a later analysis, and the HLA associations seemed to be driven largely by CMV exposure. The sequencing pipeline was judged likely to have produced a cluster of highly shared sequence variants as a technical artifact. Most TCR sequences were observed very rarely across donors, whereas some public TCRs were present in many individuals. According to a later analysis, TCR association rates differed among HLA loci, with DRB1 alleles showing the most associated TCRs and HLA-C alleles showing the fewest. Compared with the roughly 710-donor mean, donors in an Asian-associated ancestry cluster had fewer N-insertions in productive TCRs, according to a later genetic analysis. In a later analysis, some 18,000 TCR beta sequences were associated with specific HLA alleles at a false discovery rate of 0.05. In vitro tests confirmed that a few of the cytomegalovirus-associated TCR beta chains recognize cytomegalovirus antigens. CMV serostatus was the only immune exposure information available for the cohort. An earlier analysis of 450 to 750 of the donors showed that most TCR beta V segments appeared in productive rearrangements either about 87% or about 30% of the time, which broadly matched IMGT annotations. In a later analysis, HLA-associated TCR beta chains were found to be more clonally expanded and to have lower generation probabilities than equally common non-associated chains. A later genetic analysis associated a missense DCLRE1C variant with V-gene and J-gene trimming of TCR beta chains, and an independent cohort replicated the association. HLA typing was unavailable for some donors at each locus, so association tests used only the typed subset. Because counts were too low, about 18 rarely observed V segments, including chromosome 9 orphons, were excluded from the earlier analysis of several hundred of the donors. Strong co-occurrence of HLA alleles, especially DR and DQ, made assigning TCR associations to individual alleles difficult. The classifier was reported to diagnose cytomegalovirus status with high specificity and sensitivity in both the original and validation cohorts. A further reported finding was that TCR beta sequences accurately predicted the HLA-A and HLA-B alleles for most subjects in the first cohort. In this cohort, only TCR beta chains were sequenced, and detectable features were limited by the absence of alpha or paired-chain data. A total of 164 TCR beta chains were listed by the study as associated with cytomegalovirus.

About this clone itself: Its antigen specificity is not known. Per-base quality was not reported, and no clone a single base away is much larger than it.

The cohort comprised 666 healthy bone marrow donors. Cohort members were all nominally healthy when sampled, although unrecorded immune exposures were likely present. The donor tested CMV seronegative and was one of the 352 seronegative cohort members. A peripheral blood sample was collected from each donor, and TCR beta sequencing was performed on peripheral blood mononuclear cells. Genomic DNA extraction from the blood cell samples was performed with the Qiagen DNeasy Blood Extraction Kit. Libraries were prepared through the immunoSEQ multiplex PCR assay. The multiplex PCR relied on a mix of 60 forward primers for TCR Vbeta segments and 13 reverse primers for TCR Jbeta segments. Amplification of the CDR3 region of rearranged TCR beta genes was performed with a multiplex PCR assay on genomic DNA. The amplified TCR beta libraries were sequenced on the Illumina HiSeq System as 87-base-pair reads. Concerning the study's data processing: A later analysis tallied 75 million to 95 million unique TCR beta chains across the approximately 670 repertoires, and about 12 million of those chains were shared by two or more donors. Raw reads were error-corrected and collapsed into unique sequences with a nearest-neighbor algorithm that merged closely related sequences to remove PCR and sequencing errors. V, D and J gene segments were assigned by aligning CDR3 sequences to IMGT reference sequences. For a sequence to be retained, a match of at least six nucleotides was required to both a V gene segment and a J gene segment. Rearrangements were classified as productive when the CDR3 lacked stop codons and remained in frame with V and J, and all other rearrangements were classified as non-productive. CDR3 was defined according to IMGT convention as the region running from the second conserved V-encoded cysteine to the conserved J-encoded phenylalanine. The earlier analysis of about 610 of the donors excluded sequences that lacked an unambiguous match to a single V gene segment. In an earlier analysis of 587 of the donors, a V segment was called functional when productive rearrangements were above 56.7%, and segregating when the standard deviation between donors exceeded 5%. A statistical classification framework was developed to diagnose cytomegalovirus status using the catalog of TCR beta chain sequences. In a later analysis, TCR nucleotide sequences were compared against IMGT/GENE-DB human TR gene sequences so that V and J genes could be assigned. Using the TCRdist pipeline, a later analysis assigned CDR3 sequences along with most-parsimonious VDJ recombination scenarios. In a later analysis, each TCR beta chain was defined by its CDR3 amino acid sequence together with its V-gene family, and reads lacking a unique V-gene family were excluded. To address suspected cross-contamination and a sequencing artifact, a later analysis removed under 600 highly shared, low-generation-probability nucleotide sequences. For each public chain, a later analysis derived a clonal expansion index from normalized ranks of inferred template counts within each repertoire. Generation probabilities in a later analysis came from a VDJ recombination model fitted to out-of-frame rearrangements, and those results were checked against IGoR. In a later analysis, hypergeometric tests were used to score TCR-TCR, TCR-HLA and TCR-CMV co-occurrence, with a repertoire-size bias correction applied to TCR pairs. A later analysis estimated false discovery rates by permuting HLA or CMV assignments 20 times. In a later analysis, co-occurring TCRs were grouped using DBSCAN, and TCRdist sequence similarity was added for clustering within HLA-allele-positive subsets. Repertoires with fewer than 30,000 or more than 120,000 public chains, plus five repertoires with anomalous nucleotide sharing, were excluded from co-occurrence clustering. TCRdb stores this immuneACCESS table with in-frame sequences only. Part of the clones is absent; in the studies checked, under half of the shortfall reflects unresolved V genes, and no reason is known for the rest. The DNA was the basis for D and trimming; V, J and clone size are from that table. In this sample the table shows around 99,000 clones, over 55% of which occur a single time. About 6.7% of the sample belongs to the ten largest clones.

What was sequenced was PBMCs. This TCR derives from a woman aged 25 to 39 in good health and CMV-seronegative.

Here the CDR3 is given as CASSESNTNYGYTF. The bases read TGCGCCAGCAGTGAGTCGAACACCAACTATGGCTACACCTTC. Here the chain combines TRBV10-2 and TRBJ1-2; the D segment cannot be called with confidence. Looking up the germline V gene yields CDR1 WSHSY and CDR2 SAAADI. Relative to germline, V is 0 bases shorter and J is 2 bases shorter, with 7 bases between their ends. The CDR3 sequence holds 14 residues, the cysteine and phenylalanine included. Only the CDR3 part of the read is kept: 42 bases, read in frame from the first base.